These T cell receptor beta chains were read from a single sample in a study of blood T cell repertoires in COVID-19. The protocol was immunoSEQ multiplex PCR, while the TCRdb copy is restricted to in-frame clones and leaves out a portion. This sample yields fewer than 180,000 clones, of which approximately 86% are seen a single time; roughly 3.5% belongs to the top ten. Material: peripheral blood. The receptor source for this set is a man in his 70s with acute or convalescent COVID-19. CDR3s leave out the opening cysteine and the closing phenylalanine or tryptophan. Rows may omit the clone size; those that give it use once, few, many or a size class.

abundance: .
v_gene: TRBV6-2/TRBV6-3
CDR3aa: ASSYRTRQGDEAF

abundance: .
v_gene: TRBV7-9
CDR3aa: ASSQPGYTEAF

abundance: .
v_gene: TRBV5-4
CDR3aa: ASSLVPGGSGTQY

abundance: .
v_gene: TRBV5-8
CDR3aa: ASSSGLSGQRFSGANVLT

abundance: .
v_gene: TRBV18
CDR3aa: ASSPGTSGSTDTQY

abundance: .
v_gene: TRBV6-4
CDR3aa: ASSPRGNQPQH

abundance: .
v_gene: TRBV6-2/TRBV6-3
CDR3aa: ASSPTSGRPNTGELF

abundance: few
v_gene: TRBV11-2
CDR3aa: ASSLRGVSTYNEQF

abundance: .
v_gene: TRBV4-3
CDR3aa: ASSQDISSNYGYT

abundance: .
v_gene: TRBV27
CDR3aa: ASSPEVAGVNNEQF

abundance: once
v_gene: TRBV13
CDR3aa: ASSFRTSGTTDTQY

abundance: .
v_gene: TRBV3-1/TRBV3-2
CDR3aa: ASSQGAGVEETQY

abundance: many
v_gene: TRBV2
CDR3aa: ASSEYRDEPQH

abundance: once
v_gene: TRBV6-2/TRBV6-3
CDR3aa: ASSHSGTKSWV

abundance: few
v_gene: TRBV6-2/TRBV6-3
CDR3aa: ASSYRQGGAYSPLH

abundance: once
v_gene: TRBV9
CDR3aa: ASSFWDRVDNSPLH

abundance: .
v_gene: TRBV11-3
CDR3aa: ASSQIAGGGSYNEQF

abundance: .
v_gene: TRBV28
CDR3aa: ASSLPGTGGQPQH